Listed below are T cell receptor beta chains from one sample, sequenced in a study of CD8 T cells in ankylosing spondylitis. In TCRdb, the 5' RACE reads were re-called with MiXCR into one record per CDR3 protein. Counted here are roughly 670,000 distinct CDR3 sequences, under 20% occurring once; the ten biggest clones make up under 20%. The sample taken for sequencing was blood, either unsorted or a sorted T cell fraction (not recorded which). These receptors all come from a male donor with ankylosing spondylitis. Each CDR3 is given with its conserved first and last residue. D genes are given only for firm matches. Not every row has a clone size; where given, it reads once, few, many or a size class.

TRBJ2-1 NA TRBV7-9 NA TGTGCCAGCAGCTTAGCGCAACACTACAATGAGCAGTTCTTC CASSLAQHYNEQFF
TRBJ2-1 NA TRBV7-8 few TGTGCCAGCAGCGGCGGGGGCCCCTCCTACAATGAGCAGTTCTTC CASSGGGPSYNEQFF
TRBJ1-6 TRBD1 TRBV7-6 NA TGTGCCAGCAGCTTAGACTTAGCCGGGACAGGGCGTTCACCCCTCCACTTT CASSLDLAGTGRSPLHF
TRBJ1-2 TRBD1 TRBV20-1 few TGCAGTGCTCCGGCCCGGGACAGGGGGGTCTATGGCTACACCTTC CSAPARDRGVYGYTF
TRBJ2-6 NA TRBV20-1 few TGCTGTGCTAGGAACAGGGTTGGGGAGCTTGGGGCCAACGTCCTGACTTTC CCARNRVGELGANVLTF
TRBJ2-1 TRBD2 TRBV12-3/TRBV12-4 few TGTGCCAGCCTGACTAGCGGGGGCAATGAGCAGTTCTTC CASLTSGGNEQFF
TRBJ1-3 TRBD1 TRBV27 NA TGTGCCAGCAGTCGGGACAGCGGGTTTGGAAACACCATATATTTT CASSRDSGFGNTIYF
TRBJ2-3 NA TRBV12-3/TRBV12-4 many TGTGCCAGCAGTTTAGGGCTACCCCCAGATACGCAGTATTTT CASSLGLPPDTQYF
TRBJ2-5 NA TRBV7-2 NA TGTGCCAGCAGCTTAGCGGGGGCCTTCCAAGAGACCCAGTACTTC CASSLAGAFQETQYF
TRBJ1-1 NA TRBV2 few TGTGCCAGCAGTCATTGGGGTATAAACACTGAAGCTTTCTTT CASSHWGINTEAFF
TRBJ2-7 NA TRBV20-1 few TGCAGTGCTAGAGATCTTAGACCTAACTACGAGCAGTACTTC CSARDLRPNYEQYF
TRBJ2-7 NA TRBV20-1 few TGCAGTGCTAGAGAGCCCCAAGGGGTTTATTTCGAGCAGTACTTC CSAREPQGVYFEQYF
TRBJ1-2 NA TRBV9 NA TGTGCCAGCAGAGGGTACAACTATGGCTACACCTTC CASRGYNYGYTF
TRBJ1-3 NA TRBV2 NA TGTGCCAGCAGTGAAGTCAGCGGTGGAAACACCATATATTTT CASSEVSGGNTIYF
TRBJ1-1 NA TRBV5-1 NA TGCGCCAGCAGCCAGCACAGGGCCGCGAACACTGAAGCTTTCTTT CASSQHRAANTEAFF
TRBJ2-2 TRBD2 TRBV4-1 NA TGCGCCAGCAGCCGAGGGACTAGCGGTGGAACCGGGGAGCTGTTTTTT CASSRGTSGGTGELFF
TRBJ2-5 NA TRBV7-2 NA TGTGCCAGCAGCCAACCTGGGTGGAGCCTAGAGACCCAGTACTTC CASSQPGWSLETQYF
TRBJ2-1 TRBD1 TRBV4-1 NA TGCGCCAGCGGCCAACCCGGGACAGGGGGGCCGGATGAGCAGTTCTTC CASGQPGTGGPDEQFF
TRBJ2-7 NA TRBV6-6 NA TGTGCCAGCAGTCGACAGGTCCTAGACGAGCAGTACTTC CASSRQVLDEQYF
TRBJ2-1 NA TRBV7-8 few TGTGCCAGCAGCTTAGGACAAGGGAGGATAACGGTCAATGAGCAGTTCTTC CASSLGQGRITVNEQFF
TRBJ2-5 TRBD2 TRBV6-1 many TGTGCCAGCAGGCTAGCGGGGGGCCAAGAGACCCAGTACTTC CASRLAGGQETQYF
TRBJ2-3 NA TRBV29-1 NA TGCAGCGTTGTTTACAGGGCAGATACGCAGTATTTT CSVVYRADTQYF
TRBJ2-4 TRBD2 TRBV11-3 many TGTGCCAGCAGCTTAGGGTCTAGCGGGGGGGCCGTCACCAAAAACATTCAGTACTTC CASSLGSSGGAVTKNIQYF
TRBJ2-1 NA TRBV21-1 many TGTGCCAGCAGCAAAAGGGGCCCTAGTTTTCGGCGGGGGGATAACAATGAGCAGTTCTTC CASSKRGPSFRRGDNNEQFF
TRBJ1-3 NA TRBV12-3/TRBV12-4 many TGTGCCAGCAGTTTAGGCAGGCCTAGCTCTGGAAACACCATATATTTT CASSLGRPSSGNTIYF
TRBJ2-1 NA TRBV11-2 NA TGTGCCAGCAGCACCGCCCTGGACTCCTCCTACAATGAGCAGTTCTTC CASSTALDSSYNEQFF
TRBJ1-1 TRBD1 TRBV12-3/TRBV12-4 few TGTGCCAGCAGTCCTAGGACAGGGAAGTTCGAAGCTTTCTTT CASSPRTGKFEAFF
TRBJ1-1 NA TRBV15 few TGTGCCACCAGCAGAGCGAGGATGGGGGACACTGAAGCTTTCTTT CATSRARMGDTEAFF
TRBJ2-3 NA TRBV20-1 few TGCAGTTACTCGGGCGTCACAGATACGCAGTATTTT CSYSGVTDTQYF
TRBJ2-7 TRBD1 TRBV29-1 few TGCAGCGTTGGACAGCAGGGGGTGGAGCAGTACTTC CSVGQQGVEQYF
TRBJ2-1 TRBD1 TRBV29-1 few TGCAGCGTTTGGACAGGGGGGATCTATGAGCAGTTCTTC CSVWTGGIYEQFF
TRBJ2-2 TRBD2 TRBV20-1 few TGCAGTGCTAGAGGTTTACAGCGGGGGAACACCGGGGAGCTGTTTTTT CSARGLQRGNTGELFF
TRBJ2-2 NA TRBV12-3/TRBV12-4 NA TGTGCCAGCAGTCGGCAACAGGGAATCGGGGAGCTGTTTTTT CASSRQQGIGELFF
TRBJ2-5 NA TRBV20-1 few TGCAGTGCTAGACAGGGAAAAGAGACCCAGTACTTC CSARQGKETQYF
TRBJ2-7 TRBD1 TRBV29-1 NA TGCAGCGCGACCGGACAGGGGTTAAACGAGCAGTACTTC CSATGQGLNEQYF
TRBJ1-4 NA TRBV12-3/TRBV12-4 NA TGTGCCAGCAGTTTTTGGGGGGAAGGCCTTAATGAAAAACTGTTTTTT CASSFWGEGLNEKLFF
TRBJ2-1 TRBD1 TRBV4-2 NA TGTGCCAGCACGCCGGGGGACAGGGACAATGAGCAGTTCTTC CASTPGDRDNEQFF